Each of the 15 T cell receptor beta chains below was sequenced from the same sample in a study of early T cells in non-severe SARS-CoV-2 infection. Each CDR3 protein is one row after TCRdb ran MiXCR on the 5' RACE reads. The sample contains 65,000 to 70,000 distinct CDR3 sequences, more than 10% of which appear only once. The sequencing sample was made of whole blood. The origin of the receptors is an adult who was a healthcare worker with PCR-confirmed SARS-CoV-2 infection or an uninfected control (not recorded which).

Concerning this clonotype: A much larger clone sits a single nucleotide away, making a read error possible. The chain is built from TRBV3-1 and TRBJ1-2, with D tentatively TRBD1 (6 bases). From germline, CDR1 is LGHDT and CDR2 YNNKEL (reference sequence). The CDR3 consists of 14 residues. Trimming took 4 bases from V and 5 from J, leaving 14 bases between them. CDR3 residues: CASSPRRQEYGYTF. The CDR3 nucleotides read TGTGCCAGCAGCCCACGTAGACAGGAATATGGCTACACCTTC.

This clonotype was seen ten or more times. This chain joins TRBV9 and TRBJ2-5, with 10 bases fitting TRBD1. V lost 0 bases, J lost 3 bases, and 2 bases stayed unmatched. The germline CDR1 and CDR2 sequences are SGDLS and YYNGEE. The CDR3 is 15 amino acids. This CDR3 reads CASSVGGQGEETQYF. The CDR3 DNA follows: TGTGCCAGCAGCGTAGGCGGACAGGGGGAAGAGACCCAGTACTTC.

Many counts were recorded for this clonotype. This sequence joins TRBV19 and TRBJ2-3, with D possibly matching TRBD2 (6 bases). In germline, CDR1 is LNHDA, CDR2 SQIVND (reference sequence). V lost 5 bases to trimming and J lost 7 bases, with 19 bases between them. This CDR3 spans 15 amino acids. The CDR3 region is CASSPTRLARNTQYF. CDR3 coding DNA: TGTGCCAGTAGTCCGACTAGACTCGCCCGGAATACGCAGTATTTT.

This clonotype was found many times. This chain uses TRBV11-3 with TRBJ2-1; TRBD2 might be the D (7 bases). This CDR3 has 14 residues. Germline CDR1 and CDR2: SGHNT and YENEEA. The V end lost 8 bases, the J end lost 3 bases, and 14 bases lay between the germline ends. In DNA, the CDR3 is TGTGCCAGCTCTGGCGGGGGCATCTACAATGAGCAGTTCTTC. Its protein is CASSGGGIYNEQFF.

The V gene is TRBV11-2, the J gene TRBJ2-3; the match to TRBD2 covers 10 bases. The CDR3 spans 18 residues. V was pared by 1 base and J by 3 bases, with 10 bases of the junction left unmatched. CDR1 is SGHAT, CDR2 FQNNGV, per germline. This CDR3 is CASSLGGKAGGMTDTQYF. CDR3 coding DNA: TGTGCCAGCAGCTTAGGAGGCAAAGCGGGGGGGATGACAGATACGCAGTATTTT.

This clonotype was seen only a few times. The chain links TRBV5-4 to TRBJ2-3; unclear D gene. Germline lookup yields CDR1 SGHNT and CDR2 YYREEE (reference sequence). V shed 9 bases and J shed 3 bases, with 20 bases lying between them. The CDR3 extends over 15 amino acids. CDR3 in DNA: TGTGCCACCAATGAGATCCGGGCGAGGACAGATACGCAGTATTTT. Its protein product is CATNEIRARTDTQYF.

The rearrangement links TRBV20-1 to TRBJ2-5; D not certain. V lost 0 bases and J 2 bases, leaving 10 bases between the germline ends. Germline V CDR1 and CDR2: DFQATT, SNEGSKA (reference sequence). This CDR3 spans 14 amino acids. The CDR3 reads CSARDLSVQETQYF. As DNA, the CDR3 is TGCAGTGCTAGAGATTTGTCAGTACAAGAGACCCAGTACTTC.

About this clonotype: A much bigger clone sits one base away, suggesting this may be a read error. The rearrangement links TRBV7-9 to TRBJ1-1; no reliable D call. The CDR3 spans 13 residues. CDR1 SEHNR and CDR2 FQNEAQ come from the germline V gene (reference sequence). Deletions cut 1 base from V and 1 base from J, with 4 bases between. CDR3 protein: CASSLGWNTEAFF. The CDR3, as DNA: TGTGCCAGCAGCTTAGGATGGAACACTGAAGCTTTCTTT.

This clonotype was seen a handful of times. The J gene is TRBJ2-2, the V gene TRBV6-2 or TRBV6-3; 9 bases line up with TRBD2. This CDR3 has 21 residues. V gave up 0 bases and J gave up 0 bases; unmatched junction bases: 14. CDR1 MNHEY and CDR2 SVGEGT come from the germline V gene. CDR3 bases: TGTGCCAGCAGTTACTCGCGCCGGTTAGGAGCGGGGGGACCGAACACCGGGGAGCTGTTTTTT. Translating gives CASSYSRRLGAGGPNTGELFF.

Many counts were recorded for this clonotype. CDR3 in DNA: TGCAGCGTTGGGAGCGGGGCAGGGAGGAACTATGGCTACACCTTC. The encoded protein is CSVGSGAGRNYGYTF. This chain links TRBV29-1 with TRBJ1-2; a possible D gene is TRBD1 (5 bases). Germline values: CDR1 SQVTM, CDR2 ANQGSEA. Trimming stripped 4 bases from V and 2 bases from J, with 17 bases between. The CDR3 loop spans 15 amino acids.

This clonotype appeared a few times. This sequence joins TRBV20-1 and TRBJ2-5; no firm D call. This CDR3 has 13 residues. Germline V CDR1 and CDR2: DFQATT, SNEGSKA (reference sequence). V was cut by 3 bases and J by 3 bases, with 11 bases left in between. CDR3 DNA sequence: TGCAGTGCTAGGCTCTACCTAAAAGAGACCCAGTACTTC. As protein: CSARLYLKETQYF.

This clonotype was counted ten times or more. The rearrangement uses TRBV7-2 and TRBJ2-7, with D unclear. Between the trimmed V and J ends, which lost 2 bases and 7 bases, there was a span of 6 bases. Germline V gene lookup returns CDR1 SGHTA and CDR2 FQGNSA. The CDR3 contains 11 residues. The CDR3, as DNA: TGTGCCAGCAGCTTATCGTGGGAGCAGTACTTC. Protein: CASSLSWEQYF.

This clonotype occurred a few times. The chain links TRBV6-6 to TRBJ2-7; D call uncertain. V was clipped by 7 bases and J by 4 bases, with 14 bases between them. CDR3 length equals 13 residues. Germline CDR1 MNHNY, CDR2 SVGAGI (reference sequence). The chain's CDR3 is CASNHAVLYEQYF. CDR3 sequence (DNA): TGTGCCAGCAACCACGCAGTTCTATACGAGCAGTACTTC.

Worth noting for this clonotype: A much larger clone lies one base from this, so it may be a read error. V is TRBV12-3 or TRBV12-4 and J is TRBJ2-6, with 7 bases lining up with TRBD1. The CDR3 loop spans 17 amino acids. V dropped 4 bases and J dropped 0; count of bases not matched to a gene: 6. CDR3 sequence: CASSSRQGNSGANVLTF. The CDR3 DNA reads TGTGCCAGCAGTTCCCGACAGGGCAACTCTGGGGCCAACGTCCTGACTTTC.

V gene TRBV18 combines with J gene TRBJ1-3, with D perhaps TRBD1 (6 bases). Germline-derived CDR1 and CDR2 are KGHSH and LQKENI. The CDR3 is 16 residues long. Trimming removed 6 bases at V and 0 bases at J, with 15 bases between. This CDR3 reads CASSPEPQGSGNTIYF. DNA for the CDR3: TGTGCCAGCTCTCCCGAACCACAGGGCTCTGGAAACACCATATATTTT.